This TCR beta chain was sequenced during a study of cytomegalovirus exposure and HLA in healthy donors. Study-level results: In vitro experiments confirmed that three CMV-associated chains were specific for CMV antigens.

In the PCR, 60 Vbeta and 13 Jbeta primers were used. The data were produced by immunoSEQ multiplex PCR, yet TCRdb's version contains in-frame clones alone and is incomplete. The table has about 160,000 clones, 79% seen once. Healthy bone marrow donors made up the donors. In germline, CDR1 is GTSNPN, CDR2 SVGIG (reference sequence). This CDR3 is built from 14 residues. V gave up 7 bases and J gave up 7 bases; unmatched junction bases: 10. On this clone itself: The antigen remains undetermined.

The rearrangement links TRBV30 to TRBJ2-1; 10 bases fit TRBD1. Specimen: PBMCs. This receptor was taken from a human donor in good health. CDR3 in amino acids: CASDRGRLENEQFF. CDR3 nucleotides: TGTGCCTCCGACAGGGGGCGCCTAGAGAATGAGCAGTTCTTC.